The source of this TCR beta chain is a study of neurological immune-mediated disorders. About the study: Of the multiple sclerosis patients, 34 in total, some 30 were relapsing-remitting and 3 were secondary progressive.

Germline CDR1 is SGHRS and CDR2 is YFSETQ. This CDR3 comprises 16 residues. With V trimmed by 5 bases and J by 8 bases, 11 bases remained unmatched. This clonotype has a count of ten or more. TCRdb reprocessed the 5' RACE reads via MiXCR and lists one record per CDR3 protein. The table shows 50,000 or so distinct CDR3 sequences, with roughly 3.5% occurring only once. Sample: PBMCs. The chain recombines TRBV5-1 with TRBJ2-1; 12 nucleotides agree with TRBD1. The TCR was taken from a woman in her sixties or seventies with multiple sclerosis. The CDR3 spells CASSPESGTGGDEQFF. CDR3 coding DNA: TGCGCCAGCAGTCCCGAGTCCGGGACAGGGGGCGATGAGCAGTTCTTC.